Below, one TCR beta chain is given with its context. This entry belongs to a study of T cell changes during pregnancy in multiple sclerosis. CDR3 length: 19 residues. Germline V gene data show CDR1 as SGHKS and CDR2 as YYEKEE (reference sequence). The V segment lost 2 bases and the J segment 4 bases; nucleotides outside the gene matches: 20. The table came from immunoSEQ multiplex PCR; TCRdb's copy has only in-frame clones and leaves some out. The table has 40,000 to 60,000 clones, roughly 88% seen once. Sequenced here: peripheral blood, sampled in the first trimester of pregnancy. The rearrangement uses TRBV5-5 and TRBJ2-7; 8 positions agree with TRBD1. The TCR sequence derives from a female donor in good health, enrolled as a control in a pregnancy study. CDR3 protein: CASSLPPDWSRDRWYEQYF. The CDR3 region has the DNA TGTGCCAGCAGCTTACCCCCCGACTGGTCCCGGGACAGGTGGTACGAGCAGTACTTC.